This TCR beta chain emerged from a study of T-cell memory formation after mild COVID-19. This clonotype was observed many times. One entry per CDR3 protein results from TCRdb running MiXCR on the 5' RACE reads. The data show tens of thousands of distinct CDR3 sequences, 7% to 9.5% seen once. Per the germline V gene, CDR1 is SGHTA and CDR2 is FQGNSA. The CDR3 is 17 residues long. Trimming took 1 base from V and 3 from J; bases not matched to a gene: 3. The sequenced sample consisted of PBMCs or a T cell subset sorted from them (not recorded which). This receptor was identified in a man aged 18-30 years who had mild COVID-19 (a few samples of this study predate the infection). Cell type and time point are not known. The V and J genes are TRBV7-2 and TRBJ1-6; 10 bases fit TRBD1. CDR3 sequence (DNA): TGTGCCAGCAGCTTAGGACAGGGGGCCGGCTATAATTCACCCCTCCACTTT. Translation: CASSLGQGAGYNSPLHF.